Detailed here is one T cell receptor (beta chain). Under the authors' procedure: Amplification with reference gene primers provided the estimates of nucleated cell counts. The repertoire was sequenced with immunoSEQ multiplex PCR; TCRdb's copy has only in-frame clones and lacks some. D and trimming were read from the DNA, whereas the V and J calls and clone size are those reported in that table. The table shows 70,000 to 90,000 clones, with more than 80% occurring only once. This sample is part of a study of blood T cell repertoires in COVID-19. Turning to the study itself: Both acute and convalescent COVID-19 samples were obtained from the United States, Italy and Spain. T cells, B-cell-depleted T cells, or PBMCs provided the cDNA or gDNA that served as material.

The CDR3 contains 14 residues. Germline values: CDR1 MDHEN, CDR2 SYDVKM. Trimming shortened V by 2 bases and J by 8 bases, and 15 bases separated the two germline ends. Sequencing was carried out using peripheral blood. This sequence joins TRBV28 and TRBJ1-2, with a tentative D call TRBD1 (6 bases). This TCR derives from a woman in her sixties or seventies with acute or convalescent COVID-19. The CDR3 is CASSLKQNRAGYTF. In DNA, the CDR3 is TGTGCCAGCAGTTTAAAACAAAACAGGGCCGGCTACACCTTC.